This TCR beta chain emerged from a study of cytomegalovirus exposure and HLA in healthy donors. PCR primers comprised 60 Vbeta and 13 Jbeta primers. Clones were sequenced by immunoSEQ multiplex PCR, and TCRdb holds only the in-frame ones, with some missing. This table has about 140,000 clones, 55% to 80% appearing once. A note on this clone: Its antigen is unidentified.

The CDR3 runs 18 residues. Germline CDR1 is MNHNS and CDR2 is SASEGT. Deletions cut 3 bases from V and 1 base from J, with 21 bases between. Overall study results and limits: Reports indicate that TCR beta sequences accurately predicted the HLA-A and HLA-B alleles of most subjects. DRB1 had the most TCR associations and HLA-C the fewest, a later analysis found, with rates varying by HLA locus. V- and J-gene trimming of TCR beta was linked (in a later analysis) to a missense DCLRE1C variant. Donors belonging to an Asian-associated ancestry cluster reportedly showed fewer N-insertions in productive TCRs than the roughly 680-donor mean, according to what a later analysis found.

The source material was PBMCs. This chain connects TRBV6-1 to TRBJ1-1; tentative D call: TRBD1 (6 bases). This TCR was sampled from a human donor in good health. The CDR3 DNA is TGTGCCAGCAGTGAGAACAGATGGCGACAGGATTCGAACACTGAAGCTTTCTTT. Amino acid sequence: CASSENRWRQDSNTEAFF.